The entry that follows covers one TCR beta chain sequence. Its cognate antigen is unknown. These data belong to a study of vaccination effects on CD4 cells after COVID-19. Germline lookup yields CDR1 KGHDR and CDR2 SFDVKD. Trimming pared 4 bases from V and 2 bases from J, leaving 18 bases between. The CDR3 loop spans 17 amino acids. Some clones are missing from TCRdb's copy, which holds only in-frame ones; the method was immunoSEQ multiplex PCR. Here the sample spans around 54,000 clones, roughly 80% being singletons. Before any sequencing was done, the ViraFEST assay used viral peptide pools to expand antigen-specific CD4+ T cells. Following an approximately ten-day culture, CD4+ T cells were purified. A half-volume exchange with IL-2 medium occurred on days 3 and 7.

The source is a human donor who received a COVID-19 vaccine. J is TRBJ2-3 and V is TRBV24-1, with a tentative D call TRBD2 (5 bases). The sample here was CD4+ T cells from PBMCs cultured with HCoV-229E spike peptides, taken before COVID-19 vaccination. Written as DNA, the CDR3 is TGTGCCACCAGTGACCTCGGTAGGGCGGGTAACACAGATACGCAGTATTTT. The encoded protein is CATSDLGRAGNTDTQYF.